Below, 26 T cell receptor beta chains from the same sample are listed, as sequenced in a study of blood T cell repertoires in COVID-19. Some clones are missing from TCRdb's copy, which holds only in-frame ones; the method was immunoSEQ multiplex PCR. This table has about 97,000 clones, roughly nine tenths appearing once. The sample consisted of peripheral blood. These receptors all stem from a woman in her forties or fifties with COVID-19, enrolled during active disease.

The CDR3 sequence is CASSQSGQGATAPLHF. The CDR3 DNA is TGTGCCAGCAGCCAAAGCGGGCAGGGGGCGACGGCACCCCTCCACTTT. This chain links TRBV3-1 (or the pseudogene TRBV3-2) with TRBJ1-6; 8 bases fit TRBD1. The germline CDR1 and CDR2 sequences are LGHDT and YNNKEL (reference sequence). The CDR3 has 16 amino acids. V shed 2 bases, J shed 11 bases, and the junction held 11 bases outside the gene matches.

This rearrangement joins TRBV6-1 to TRBJ2-1, with 10 bases aligning to TRBD1. The V and J ends lost 4 bases and 0 bases, in that order; junction bases with no gene match: 3. This CDR3 is built from 16 residues. Germline CDR1 is MNHNS and CDR2 is SASEGT. The CDR3 DNA is TGTGCCAGCAGTGGGACAGGGGGAGCCTCCTACAATGAGCAGTTCTTC. Encoded protein: CASSGTGGASYNEQFF.

V and J are TRBV28 and TRBJ2-5, with 7 bases lining up with TRBD1. The germline CDR1 and CDR2 sequences are MDHEN and SYDVKM. V trimming: 5 bases; J trimming: 1 base; junction bases outside the gene matches: 7. This CDR3 comprises 15 residues. The CDR3 DNA sequence: TGTGCCAGCAGTCCCCCCCGGGACAGCCAAGAGACCCAGTACTTC. Its protein product is CASSPPRDSQETQYF. The variable domain in full, completed from reference TRBV28 and TRBJ2-5, reads DVKVTQSSRYLVKRTGEKVFLECVQDMDHENMFWYRQDPGLGLRLIYFSYDVKMKEKGDIPEGYSVSREKKERFSLILESASTNQTSMYLCASSPPRDSQETQYFGPGTRLLVL.

This chain links TRBV2 with TRBJ2-3; a weak D match, TRBD1 (6 bases). CDR1 SNHLY and CDR2 FYNNEI come from the germline V gene. There are 13 residues in the CDR3. Trimming pared 4 bases from V and 4 bases from J, leaving 9 bases between. The CDR3 here is CASSGQGSDTQYF. Here the CDR3 DNA reads TGTGCCAGCAGTGGTCAGGGGTCAGATACGCAGTATTTT.

This clone was found once. The chain links TRBV28 to TRBJ1-6; no clear D gene. Germline lookup yields CDR1 MDHEN and CDR2 SYDVKM. The V end lost 6 bases, the J end lost 10 bases, and 16 bases lay between the germline ends. The CDR3 totals 14 residues. CDR3 residues: CASSYSGPNSPLHF. The CDR3 nucleotides read TGTGCCAGCAGCTACAGCGGACCCAACTCACCCCTCCACTTT.

V and J are TRBV6-4 and TRBJ2-5, with 10 bases aligning to TRBD1. This CDR3 contains 18 residues. After removal of 0 bases from V and 0 bases from J, the junction contained 7 bases not matched to a gene. Per germline, CDR1 MRHNA and CDR2 SNTAGT. This CDR3 is CASSDSSLGTGDQETQYF. Here the CDR3 DNA reads TGTGCCAGCAGTGACTCGAGTCTAGGGACAGGGGACCAAGAGACCCAGTACTTC.

J is TRBJ2-7 and V is TRBV4-3, with a weak D call TRBD1 (6 bases). Trimming took off 0 bases at V and 6 bases at J, with 21 bases between the two ends. Germline-derived CDR1 and CDR2 are LGHNA and YSLEER. CDR3 size: 17 residues. In DNA form, the CDR3 reads TGCGCCAGCAGCCAAGAGTACTCCTCAGGGGTATCGGGCGAGCAGTACTTC. It specifies CASSQEYSSGVSGEQYF.

The chain recombines TRBV28 with TRBJ1-6; D is unclear. V shed 6 bases and J shed 7 bases, with 16 bases lying between them. Per germline, CDR1 MDHEN and CDR2 SYDVKM. This CDR3 region has 15 residues. Here the CDR3 reads CASSSPGLVNSPLHF. CDR3 in DNA: TGTGCCAGCAGCTCCCCGGGGTTAGTAAATTCACCCCTCCACTTT.

The chain carries TRBV4-3 and TRBJ2-1, with TRBD2 matching over 9 bases. The CDR3 runs to 16 residues. V lost 4 bases and J lost 6; bases outside the gene matches: 10. CDR1 LGHNA and CDR2 YSLEER come from the germline V gene. CDR3 DNA: TGCGCCAGCAGCCCCAATTTGGGCGGGGGGGCCAATGAGCAGTTCTTC. It specifies CASSPNLGGGANEQFF.

The rearrangement joins TRBV11-2 to TRBJ2-1; 7 positions agree with TRBD2. The V segment lost 1 base and the J segment 7 bases; nucleotides outside the gene matches: 4. The CDR3 has 14 amino acids. Germline V gene data show CDR1 as SGHAT and CDR2 as FQNNGV. CDR3 DNA sequence: TGTGCCAGCAGCTTAGGTACCGGGAGGAATGAGCAGTTCTTC. Translation gives CASSLGTGRNEQFF.

V usage is TRBV4-1 and J usage is TRBJ1-4; the D gene is possibly TRBD1 (5 bases). The CDR3 totals 16 residues. The ends were cut back, 4 bases at V and 3 bases at J, with 15 bases in the middle. Germline CDR1 and CDR2: MGHRA and YSYEKL. The CDR3 DNA is TGCGCCAGCAGCCCAACAGTGGGGCTGGCTAATGAAAAACTGTTTTTT. Translating gives CASSPTVGLANEKLFF.

The chain recombines TRBV18 with TRBJ2-7; D is unclear. V was trimmed by 6 bases and J by 0 bases, leaving 9 bases between them. The CDR3 totals 13 residues. Looked up from germline, CDR1 is KGHSH and CDR2 is LQKENI. CDR3 sequence reads: CASSTAASYEQYF. CDR3 DNA sequence: TGTGCCAGCTCGACGGCGGCCTCCTACGAGCAGTACTTC.

The CDR3 DNA reads TGTGCTAGTGGTTTGAGACTATCCAATGAGCAGTTCTTC. Its translation: CASGLRLSNEQFF. The chain joins TRBV12-5 to TRBJ2-1; D perhaps matches TRBD2 (5 bases). Germline assignment: CDR1 LGHNT and CDR2 FRNRAP. The CDR3 is made up of 13 amino acids. Trimming cost V 2 bases and J 6 bases, with 8 bases left between them.

The chain recombines TRBV10-3 with TRBJ2-6; D unresolved. V shed 9 bases and J shed 2 bases, with 17 bases lying between them. This CDR3 is 16 amino acids long. Germline lookup yields CDR1 ENHRY and CDR2 SYGVKD. CDR3 coding DNA: TGTGCCATACGGAACAGTCAGGTGGCTGGGGCCAACGTCCTGACTTTC. It specifies CAIRNSQVAGANVLTF.

V usage is TRBV6-5 and J usage is TRBJ1-2, with 7 bases fitting TRBD1. The CDR3 loop spans 15 amino acids. V trimming: 6 bases; J trimming: 2 bases; junction bases outside the gene matches: 9. The V gene's germline CDR1 is MNHEY and CDR2 SVGAGI. The CDR3 region is CASSDRGQRNYGYTF. The CDR3, as DNA: TGTGCCAGCAGCGACCGGGGACAGCGCAACTATGGCTACACCTTC.

The chain carries TRBV7-3 and TRBJ2-1; weak D call: TRBD1 (6 bases). Germline-derived CDR1 and CDR2 are SGHTA and FQGTGA. V was trimmed by 5 bases and J by 0 bases, leaving 14 bases between them. This CDR3 spans 16 amino acids. The CDR3 coding sequence is TGTGCCAGCAGCGCACAGGGTTCGGGCTCCTACAATGAGCAGTTCTTC. This encodes CASSAQGSGSYNEQFF.

The genes are TRBV5-6 and TRBJ2-7; 8 nucleotides line up with TRBD1. CDR3 length: 14 residues. V was clipped by 4 bases and J by 1 base; unmatched bases: 4. Germline loops: CDR1 SGHDT, CDR2 YYEEEE. CDR3 coding DNA: TGTGCCAGCAGCAAAGGACAGGGATCCTACGAGCAGTACTTC. Its protein is CASSKGQGSYEQYF.

This chain joins TRBV28 and TRBJ2-3; 10 bases agree with TRBD1. The V gene end was trimmed by 5 bases and the J gene end by 2 bases; junction bases not matched to a gene: 4. Germline V lookup: CDR1 MDHEN, CDR2 SYDVKM. The CDR3 is 15 amino acids. The CDR3 DNA reads TGTGCCAGCAGTATCGGGACAGGGGACACAGATACGCAGTATTTT. This gives the protein CASSIGTGDTDTQYF.

The V gene is TRBV13, the J gene TRBJ2-7; 7 nucleotides align to TRBD2. The CDR3 is 12 amino acids. Trimming at V came to 7 bases and at J to 6 bases, leaving 6 bases not matched to a gene. Germline values: CDR1 PRHDT, CDR2 FYEKMQ (reference sequence). For the CDR3, the DNA is TGTGCCAGCAAGGGCGGGGGTTCCGAGCAGTACTTC. Translation: CASKGGGSEQYF.

This clone appeared a few times. The chain joins TRBV7-2 to TRBJ2-5; D not resolved. CDR1 SGHTA and CDR2 FQGNSA come from the germline V gene. This CDR3 contains 13 residues. V was trimmed by 2 bases and J by 1 base, leaving 5 bases between them. The CDR3: CASSLRSQETQYF. The CDR3 DNA sequence: TGTGCCAGCAGCTTACGTTCCCAAGAGACCCAGTACTTC.

The genes are TRBV3-1 (or the pseudogene TRBV3-2) and TRBJ2-1, with 10 bases that match TRBD2. J lost 6 bases, V lost 2 bases, and 13 bases had no gene match. This CDR3 comprises 18 residues. CDR1 and CDR2 (germline): LGHDT, YNNKEL (reference sequence). CDR3 sequence reads: CASSQSLIAGGPLNEQFF. CDR3 bases: TGTGCCAGCAGCCAATCCCTAATAGCGGGGGGACCGCTCAATGAGCAGTTCTTC.

This sequence joins TRBV6-2 or TRBV6-3 and TRBJ1-1; weak D call: TRBD1 (5 bases). This CDR3 has 14 amino acids. The germline V gene has CDR1 MNHEY and CDR2 SVGEGT. Trimming stripped 4 bases from V and 3 bases from J, with 12 bases between. CDR3 residues: CASSSRGGDTEAFF. DNA of the CDR3: TGTGCCAGCAGTTCTCGGGGGGGGGACACTGAAGCTTTCTTT.

This chain joins TRBV19 and TRBJ2-3, with TRBD1 as a possible D gene (6 bases). V shed 8 bases and J shed 4 bases, with 22 bases lying between them. Germline values: CDR1 LNHDA, CDR2 SQIVND (reference sequence). CDR3 length equals 16 residues. The CDR3 loop is CASHQTGSGSADTQYF. In nucleotides, the CDR3 is TGTGCCAGTCATCAGACAGGCAGCGGCAGCGCAGATACGCAGTATTTT.

This rearrangement joins TRBV28 to TRBJ1-2, with D unresolved. This CDR3 spans 12 amino acids. Germline CDR1 reads MDHEN; CDR2 reads SYDVKM. The V and J ends lost 7 bases and 1 base respectively, with 7 bases between them. CDR3: CASNSFNYGYTF. The CDR3 bases are TGTGCCAGCAATAGCTTTAACTATGGCTACACCTTC.

J is TRBJ2-1 and V is TRBV12-3 or TRBV12-4; D is ambiguous. Trimming pared 3 bases from V and 7 bases from J, leaving 7 bases between. This CDR3 contains 12 residues. The chain's CDR3 is CASSLVENEQFF. The CDR3 nucleotides are TGTGCCAGCAGTTTGGTTGAGAATGAGCAGTTCTTC.

The CDR3 region is CAISERTGGGRETQYF. CDR3 bases: TGTGCCATCAGTGAGCGAACAGGGGGCGGGAGAGAGACCCAGTACTTC. The rearrangement uses TRBV10-3 and TRBJ2-5; TRBD1 matches 9 bases. Germline V lookup: CDR1 ENHRY, CDR2 SYGVKD. V gave up 2 bases and J gave up 4 bases; unmatched junction bases: 8. This CDR3 is 16 amino acids long.